This entry describes one T cell receptor beta chain. Time point reported: pre-sensitization, week 0. The treatment: therapeutic diphenylcyclopropenone sensitization with weekly scalp DPC. TCRdb processed the RACE reads anew with MiXCR; each CDR3 protein has one entry. The sample shows 87,000 or so distinct CDR3 sequences, around 10% of them seen only once. This entry belongs to a study of human T cells and chemical hapten exposure. Germline V lookup: CDR1 SGHVS, CDR2 FNYEAQ. Trimming cost V 1 base and J 4 bases, with 17 bases left between them. The CDR3 length is 17 residues. Specimen: whole blood, collected in connection with sensitization to the hapten diphenylcyclopropenone (DPC). The receptor comes from a middle-aged woman with alopecia areata. Some clones in this sample may be carry-over from other donors' samples. The gene calls are TRBV7-6 and TRBJ1-5, with D perhaps matching TRBD1 (5 bases). Here the CDR3 DNA reads TGTGCCAGCAGCTTAGAGAGCCCCGGGGGACGTAATCAGCCCCAGCATTTT. This gives the protein CASSLESPGGRNQPQHF.